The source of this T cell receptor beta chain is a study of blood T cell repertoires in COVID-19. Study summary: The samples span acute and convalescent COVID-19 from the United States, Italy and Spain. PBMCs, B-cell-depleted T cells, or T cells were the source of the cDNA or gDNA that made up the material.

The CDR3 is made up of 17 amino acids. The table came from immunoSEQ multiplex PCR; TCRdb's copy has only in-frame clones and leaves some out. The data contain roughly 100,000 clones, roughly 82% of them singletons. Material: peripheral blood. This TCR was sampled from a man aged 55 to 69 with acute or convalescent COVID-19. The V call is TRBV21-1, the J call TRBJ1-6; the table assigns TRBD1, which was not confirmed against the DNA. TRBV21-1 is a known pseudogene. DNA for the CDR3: TGTGCCAGCAGCAAAGTCACAGATAGCTCCTATAATTCACCCCTCCACTTT. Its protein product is CASSKVTDSSYNSPLHF.